The clone carrying this TCR beta chain turned up a few times. Its antigen is undetermined. This specimen comes from a study of blood T cells in healthy people across ages. Study-level information: In model experiments, template switching was able to capture about one barcoded beta molecule for every two T cells that were present.

Study conclusions and caveats: Those diversity estimates obtained from one million T cells were thought to be underestimates.

The study isolated at least 6.5 million PBMCs from each sample. A sample-barcoded 5' primer and a J-beta primer mix were used in a second PCR of roughly 7 to 11 cycles. TCRdb re-derived calls from the 5' RACE reads in MiXCR, one entry per CDR3 protein. This table holds some 880,000 distinct CDR3 sequences, under 40% found once. The germline V gene encodes CDR1 MNHNS and CDR2 SASEGT. CDR3 length: 14 amino acids. The V and J ends lost 4 bases and 3 bases respectively, with 10 bases between them. This clonotype was sampled from a man younger than 35 in good health. The chain combines TRBV6-1 with TRBJ2-1; D possibly corresponds to TRBD1 (5 bases). The sequenced material came from blood. CDR3 bases: TGTGCCAGCAGTGCCGACAGTAACTACAATGAGCAGTTCTTC. This gives the protein CASSADSNYNEQFF.